This TCR beta chain was sequenced during a study of CD8+CD57+ T cells in acquired aplastic anemia. Study information: DNA per sorted CD4+ or CD8+ sample ranged about 0.17 to 30 ug, averaging roughly 3.2 ug.

Profiling of TCR beta VDJ combinations and CDR3 sequences used genomic DNA as template. TCRdb itself ran the reads through MiXCR, one entry per CDR3 protein. The data contain more than 150,000 distinct CDR3 sequences, 50% to 75% of them seen just once; the ten biggest clones take up about 43%. The clonotype comes from a human donor with severe aplastic anemia or a healthy control (not recorded which). The sequencing input was sorted CD4+, CD8+, or CD8+CD57+ T cells (not recorded which) from PBMCs.

The CDR3 loop is CASSPPLAGAPYEQYF. Written as DNA, the CDR3 is TGTGCCAGCAGCCCCCCACTAGCGGGGGCCCCCTACGAGCAGTACTTC. The chain couples TRBV3-1 to TRBJ2-7; 11 bases agree with TRBD2. Trimming removed 4 bases from V and 2 bases from J; junction bases left unmatched: 7. The CDR3 contains 16 residues. Germline CDR1 reads LGHDT; CDR2 reads YNNKEL (reference sequence).